This T cell receptor beta chain appears in the sequencing data of a study of cytomegalovirus exposure and HLA in healthy donors. Germline-derived CDR1 and CDR2 are SGHDT and YYEEEE. This CDR3 is 16 amino acids long. V lost 5 bases, J lost 7 bases, and 11 bases stayed unmatched. This PCR relied on a set of 60 Vbeta primers and 13 Jbeta primers. Assay: immunoSEQ multiplex PCR; the TCRdb copy retains only in-frame clones and omits some. The sample shows approximately 170,000 clones, around three quarters of them seen only once. This chain joins TRBV5-6 and TRBJ2-2, with 10 bases identical to TRBD2. This TCR came from a woman aged 18-29 years in good health and CMV-seronegative. The sequenced material came from PBMCs. The CDR3 DNA reads TGTGCCAGCAGTTCCTTAGCGGGGGGCGAGAGCGGGGAGCTGTTTTTT. Translated: CASSSLAGGESGELFF.